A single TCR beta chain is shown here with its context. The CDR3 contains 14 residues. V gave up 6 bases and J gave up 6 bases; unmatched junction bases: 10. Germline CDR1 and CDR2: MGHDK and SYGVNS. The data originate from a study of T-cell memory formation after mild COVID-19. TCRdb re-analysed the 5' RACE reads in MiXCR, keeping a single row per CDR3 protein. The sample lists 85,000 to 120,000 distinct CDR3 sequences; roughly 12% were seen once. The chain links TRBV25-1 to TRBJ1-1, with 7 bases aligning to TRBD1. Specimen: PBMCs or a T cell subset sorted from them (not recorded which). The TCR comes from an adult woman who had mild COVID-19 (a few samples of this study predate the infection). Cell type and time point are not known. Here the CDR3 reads CASRTGTDTSEAFF. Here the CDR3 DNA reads TGTGCCAGCAGAACCGGGACAGATACTTCTGAAGCTTTCTTT.